This T cell receptor (beta chain) was captured in a study of CXCR3-negative and CXCR3-positive naive CD8 T cells. Overall study findings and caveats: Against CXCR3-negative naive cells, CXCR3-positive naive cells showed more hydrophobic TRB CDR3s. The study found that naive CXCR3-negative and CXCR3-positive cells shared TRBV-TRBJ usage, while memory cells differed.

Researchers prepared the TRB cDNA libraries using 5' RACE with UMI labels. TCRdb reprocessed the 5' RACE reads, keeping one entry per CDR3 protein, no DNA. The sample totals 85,000 to 130,000 distinct CDR3 sequences. Notes on this clonotype: What it recognizes is unknown.

The sequence came from a human donor in good health. Some clones in this sample may be carry-over from other donors' samples. The source material was naive CXCR3+ CD8+ T cells from blood. Subset: CD45RO-CCR7+CD27+CD95- naive CD8+ T cells expressing CXCR3 (TNR3+).

The CDR3 loop is CSAREAGSYEQYF. V is TRBV20-1 and J is TRBJ2-7. The CDR3 runs to 13 residues. Germline CDR1 reads DFQATT; CDR2 reads SNEGSKA (reference sequence).